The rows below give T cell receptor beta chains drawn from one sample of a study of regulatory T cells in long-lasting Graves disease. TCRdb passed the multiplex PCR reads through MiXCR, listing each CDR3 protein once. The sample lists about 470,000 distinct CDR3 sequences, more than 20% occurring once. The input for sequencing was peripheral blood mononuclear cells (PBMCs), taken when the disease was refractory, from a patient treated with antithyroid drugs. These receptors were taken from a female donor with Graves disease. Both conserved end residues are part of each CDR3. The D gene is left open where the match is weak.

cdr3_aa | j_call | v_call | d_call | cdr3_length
CASSFVSGIRQYF | TRBJ2-7 | TRBV6-5 | NA | 13
CASSLQDRRYTGELFF | TRBJ2-2 | TRBV12-3/TRBV12-4 | TRBD1 | 16
CASSPRTLTNEKLFF | TRBJ1-4 | TRBV11-2 | NA | 15
CASRAKTSGPEQYF | TRBJ2-7 | TRBV6-1 | TRBD2 | 14
CASSYYSEEETQYF | TRBJ2-5 | TRBV6-2/TRBV6-3 | NA | 14
CASSSHPGTSGITSYNEQFF | TRBJ2-1 | TRBV7-2 | TRBD2 | 20
CAISDAVAGGGETQCF | TRBJ2-5 | TRBV10-3 | TRBD2 | 16
CASRPQGGNTIYF | TRBJ1-3 | TRBV7-3 | NA | 13
CASIGPPYGYTF | TRBJ1-2 | TRBV27 | NA | 12
CATSITGTGNQPQHF | TRBJ1-5 | TRBV15 | TRBD1 | 15
CASRPLAGGRSYEQYF | TRBJ2-7 | TRBV5-1 | TRBD2 | 16
CSATRTGDTEAFF | TRBJ1-1 | TRBV20-1 | TRBD1 | 13
CASSLRDLGETQYF | TRBJ2-5 | TRBV28 | NA | 14
CASRAFGGEIEQYF | TRBJ2-7 | TRBV12-3/TRBV12-4 | TRBD2 | 14
CASKARGVSAHKDYGYTF | TRBJ1-2 | TRBV28 | NA | 18
CASSVDGLQETQYF | TRBJ2-5 | TRBV9 | NA | 14
CSARAGDFSYTF | TRBJ1-2 | TRBV20-1 | NA | 12
CASRDSLTGELFF | TRBJ2-2 | TRBV5-1 | NA | 13
CASSTEVGGWDGYTF | TRBJ1-2 | TRBV6-2/TRBV6-3 | NA | 15
CASSPWTGLLSFF | TRBJ1-1 | TRBV13 | TRBD1 | 13
CASSDPTIGPKNTEAFF | TRBJ1-1 | TRBV2 | NA | 17
CASSSRKDNYGYTF | TRBJ1-2 | TRBV11-2 | NA | 14
CASSRQGANTEAFF | TRBJ1-1 | TRBV12-3/TRBV12-4 | TRBD1 | 14
CATSDRQGIGANVLTF | TRBJ2-6 | TRBV24-1 | NA | 16
CASSSQTREGSYEQYF | TRBJ2-7 | TRBV28 | TRBD2 | 16
CASSLARTGGTALRYEQYF | TRBJ2-7 | TRBV7-8 | NA | 19
CASNPDRALPLHF | TRBJ1-6 | TRBV2 | TRBD1 | 13
CASRPGLAGDWAQYF | TRBJ2-7 | TRBV19 | TRBD2 | 15
CSARDSLQGYNSPLHF | TRBJ1-6 | TRBV20-1 | NA | 16
CAWSWQVNDEQYF | TRBJ2-7 | TRBV30 | NA | 13
CSARDVAGTETQYF | TRBJ2-5 | TRBV20-1 | NA | 14
CASSYYLTGDYGYTF | TRBJ1-2 | TRBV6-2/TRBV6-3 | TRBD1 | 15
CASSLRWSGDEQFF | TRBJ2-1 | TRBV12-3/TRBV12-4 | NA | 14
CSARDGQGAEAFF | TRBJ1-1 | TRBV20-1 | TRBD1 | 13
CASSPSGTGHRLYGYTF | TRBJ1-2 | TRBV18 | TRBD1 | 17
CASSLADRNQPQHF | TRBJ1-5 | TRBV7-9 | NA | 14
CASSPRGHEQFF | TRBJ2-1 | TRBV13 | NA | 12
CAISESSGIGEQYF | TRBJ2-7 | TRBV10-3 | NA | 14
CASSSLALGTGELFF | TRBJ2-2 | TRBV5-1 | TRBD2 | 15
CASSSAPLAGALSTGELFF | TRBJ2-2 | TRBV7-9 | TRBD2 | 19
CSAVDAGLGHTIYF | TRBJ1-3 | TRBV20-1 | NA | 14
CASSPRQGERISNQPQHF | TRBJ1-5 | TRBV28 | TRBD1 | 18
CASNLIGLNTEAFF | TRBJ1-1 | TRBV5-1 | NA | 14
CASSSDRGSEQYF | TRBJ2-7 | TRBV28 | TRBD1 | 13
CASSTAGHELFF | TRBJ2-2 | TRBV27 | NA | 12
CASSLTSGSTEAFF | TRBJ1-1 | TRBV9 | NA | 14
CASSPWGDTEAFF | TRBJ1-1 | TRBV27 | NA | 13
CASTDNWGPFLFF | TRBJ1-1 | TRBV28 | NA | 13
CASSLDPRETQYF | TRBJ2-5 | TRBV11-2 | NA | 13
CASSLGRGGTNTEAFF | TRBJ1-1 | TRBV7-2 | NA | 16
CASSQPGDGTEAFF | TRBJ1-1 | TRBV4-2 | NA | 14
CASSLSSRTHEQYF | TRBJ2-7 | TRBV13 | NA | 14
CSALTAAAGAPYEQYF | TRBJ2-7 | TRBV29-1 | TRBD2 | 16
CASRTTGGNQPQHF | TRBJ1-5 | TRBV7-8 | TRBD1 | 14
CASSWTSGFGNEQFF | TRBJ2-1 | TRBV6-1 | TRBD2 | 15